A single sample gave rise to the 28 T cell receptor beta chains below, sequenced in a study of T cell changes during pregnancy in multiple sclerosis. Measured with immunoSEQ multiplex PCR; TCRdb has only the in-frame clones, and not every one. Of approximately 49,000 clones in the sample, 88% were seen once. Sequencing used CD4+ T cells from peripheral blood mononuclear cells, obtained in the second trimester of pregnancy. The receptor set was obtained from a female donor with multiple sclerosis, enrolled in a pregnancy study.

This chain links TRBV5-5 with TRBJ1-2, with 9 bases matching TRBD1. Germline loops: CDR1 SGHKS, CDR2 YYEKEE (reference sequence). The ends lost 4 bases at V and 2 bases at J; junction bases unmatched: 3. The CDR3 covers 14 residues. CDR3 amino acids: CASSGGQGNYGYTF. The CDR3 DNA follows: TGTGCCAGCAGCGGGGGACAGGGAAACTATGGCTACACCTTC.

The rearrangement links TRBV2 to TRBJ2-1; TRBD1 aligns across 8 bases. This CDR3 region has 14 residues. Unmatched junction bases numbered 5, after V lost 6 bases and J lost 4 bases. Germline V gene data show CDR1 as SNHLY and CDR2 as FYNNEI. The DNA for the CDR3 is TGTGCCAGCAGCGAGGACAGGGTTTACAATGAGCAGTTCTTC. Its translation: CASSEDRVYNEQFF.

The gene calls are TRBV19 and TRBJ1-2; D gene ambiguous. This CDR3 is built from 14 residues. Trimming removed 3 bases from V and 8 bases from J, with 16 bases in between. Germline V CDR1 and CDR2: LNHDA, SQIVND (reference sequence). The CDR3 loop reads CASSIAEVAEGYTF. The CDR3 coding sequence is TGTGCCAGTAGTATTGCCGAGGTAGCGGAAGGCTACACCTTC.

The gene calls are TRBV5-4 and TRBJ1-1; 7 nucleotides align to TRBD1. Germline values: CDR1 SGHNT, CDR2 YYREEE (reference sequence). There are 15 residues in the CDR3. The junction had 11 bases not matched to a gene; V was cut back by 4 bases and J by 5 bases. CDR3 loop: CASSQATGVYTEAFF. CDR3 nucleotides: TGTGCCAGCAGCCAGGCCACAGGGGTTTATACTGAAGCTTTCTTT.

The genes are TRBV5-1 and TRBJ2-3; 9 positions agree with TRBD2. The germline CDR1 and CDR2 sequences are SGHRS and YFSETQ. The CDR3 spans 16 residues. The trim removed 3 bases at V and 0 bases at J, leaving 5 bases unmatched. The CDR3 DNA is TGCGCCAGCAGCTCCGGACTAGCGCTGAGCACAGATACGCAGTATTTT. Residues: CASSSGLALSTDTQYF.

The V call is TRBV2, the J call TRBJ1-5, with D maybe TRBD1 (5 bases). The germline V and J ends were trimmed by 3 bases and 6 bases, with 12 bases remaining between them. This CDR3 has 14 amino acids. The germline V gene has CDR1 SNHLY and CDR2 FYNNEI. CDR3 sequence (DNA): TGTGCCAGCAGTGAGGGGGGGGGAGGTCAGCCCCAGCATTTT. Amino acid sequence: CASSEGGGGQPQHF.

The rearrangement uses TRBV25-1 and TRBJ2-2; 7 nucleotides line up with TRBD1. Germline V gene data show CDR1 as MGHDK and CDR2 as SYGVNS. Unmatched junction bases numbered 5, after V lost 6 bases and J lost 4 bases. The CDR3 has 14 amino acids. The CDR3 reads CASRGAGGTGELFF. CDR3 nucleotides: TGTGCCAGCAGGGGGGCAGGGGGCACCGGGGAGCTGTTTTTT.

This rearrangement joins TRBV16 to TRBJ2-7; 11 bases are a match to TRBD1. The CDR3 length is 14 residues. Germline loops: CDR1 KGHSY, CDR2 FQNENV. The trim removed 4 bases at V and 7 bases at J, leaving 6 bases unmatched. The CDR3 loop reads CASSPGQGDSEQYF. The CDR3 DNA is TGTGCCAGCAGCCCGGGACAGGGGGACTCAGAGCAGTACTTC.

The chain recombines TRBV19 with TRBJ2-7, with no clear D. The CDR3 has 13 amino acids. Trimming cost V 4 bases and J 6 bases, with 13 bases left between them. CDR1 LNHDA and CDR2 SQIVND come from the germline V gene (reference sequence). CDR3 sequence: CASSKSASGEQYF. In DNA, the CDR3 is TGTGCCAGTAGTAAATCAGCATCGGGCGAGCAGTACTTC.

The CDR3 spells CASSRARTSLSHEQFF. CDR3 nucleotide sequence: TGTGCCAGCAGCCGCGCCCGGACTAGTTTGAGCCATGAGCAGTTCTTC. The chain carries TRBV27 and TRBJ2-1; 7 positions match TRBD2. The CDR3 sequence is 16 residues long. Germline-derived CDR1 and CDR2 are MNHEY and SMNVEV (reference sequence). J was trimmed by 8 bases and V by 6 bases; bases with no gene match: 16.

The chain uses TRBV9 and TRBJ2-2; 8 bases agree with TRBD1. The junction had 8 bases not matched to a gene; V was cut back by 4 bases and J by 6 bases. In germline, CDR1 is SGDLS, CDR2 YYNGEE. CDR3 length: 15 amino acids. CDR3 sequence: CASSWRTGTAGELFF. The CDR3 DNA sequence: TGTGCCAGCAGCTGGCGGACAGGGACGGCCGGGGAGCTGTTTTTT.

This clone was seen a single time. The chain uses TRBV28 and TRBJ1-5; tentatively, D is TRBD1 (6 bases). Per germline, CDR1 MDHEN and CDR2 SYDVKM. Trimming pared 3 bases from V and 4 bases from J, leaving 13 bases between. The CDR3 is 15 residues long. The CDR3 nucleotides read TGTGCCAGCAGTTTGAGCCAGGGGCTAAATCAGCCCCAGCATTTT. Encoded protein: CASSLSQGLNQPQHF.

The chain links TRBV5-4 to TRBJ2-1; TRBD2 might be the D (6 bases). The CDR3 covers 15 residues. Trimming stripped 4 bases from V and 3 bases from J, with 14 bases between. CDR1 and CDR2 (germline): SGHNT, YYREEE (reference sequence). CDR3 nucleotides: TGTGCCAGCAGCGAGGGCGGAGGGTACTACAATGAGCAGTTCTTC. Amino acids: CASSEGGGYYNEQFF.

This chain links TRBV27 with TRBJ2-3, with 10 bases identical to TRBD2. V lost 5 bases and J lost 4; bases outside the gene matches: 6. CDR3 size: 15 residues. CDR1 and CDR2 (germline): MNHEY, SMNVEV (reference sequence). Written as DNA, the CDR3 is TGTGCCAGCAGTGCTCTAGCGGGAGTACCAGATACGCAGTATTTT. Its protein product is CASSALAGVPDTQYF.

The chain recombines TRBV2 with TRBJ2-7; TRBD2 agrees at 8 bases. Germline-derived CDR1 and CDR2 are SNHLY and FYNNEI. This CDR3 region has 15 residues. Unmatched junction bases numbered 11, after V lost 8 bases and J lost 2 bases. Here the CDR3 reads CASGSIAGLTYEQYF. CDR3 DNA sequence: TGTGCCAGCGGATCGATAGCGGGATTGACCTACGAGCAGTACTTC.

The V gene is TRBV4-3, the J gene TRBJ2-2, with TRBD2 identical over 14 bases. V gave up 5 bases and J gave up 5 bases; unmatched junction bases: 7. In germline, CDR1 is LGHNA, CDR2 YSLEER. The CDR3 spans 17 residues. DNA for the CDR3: TGCGCCAGCAGCTCCCGACTAGCGGGAGGGGGTACCGGGGAGCTGTTTTTT. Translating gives CASSSRLAGGGTGELFF.

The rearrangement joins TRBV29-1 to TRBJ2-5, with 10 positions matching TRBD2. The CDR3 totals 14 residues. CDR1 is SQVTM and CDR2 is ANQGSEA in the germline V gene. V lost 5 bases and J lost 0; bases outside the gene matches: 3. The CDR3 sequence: CSVWTSGYQETQYF. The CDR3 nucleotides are TGCAGCGTTTGGACTAGCGGTTACCAAGAGACCCAGTACTTC.

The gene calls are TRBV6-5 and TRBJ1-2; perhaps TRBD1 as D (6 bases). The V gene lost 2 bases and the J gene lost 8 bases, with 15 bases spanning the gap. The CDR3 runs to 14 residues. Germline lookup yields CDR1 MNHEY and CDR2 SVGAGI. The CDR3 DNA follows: TGTGCCAGCAGTTACGCGAACAGGGAAAGGGGCTACACCTTC. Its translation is CASSYANRERGYTF.

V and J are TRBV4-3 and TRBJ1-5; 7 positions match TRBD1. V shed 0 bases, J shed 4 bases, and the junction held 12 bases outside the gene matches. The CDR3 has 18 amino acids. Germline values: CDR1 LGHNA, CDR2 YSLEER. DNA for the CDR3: TGCGCCAGCAGCCAAGACGCAGGGGGAGCCTTGGGGAATCAGCCCCAGCATTTT. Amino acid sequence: CASSQDAGGALGNQPQHF.

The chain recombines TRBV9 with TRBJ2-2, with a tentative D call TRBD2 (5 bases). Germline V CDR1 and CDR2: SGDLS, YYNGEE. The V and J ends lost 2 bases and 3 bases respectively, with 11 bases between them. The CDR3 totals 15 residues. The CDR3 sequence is CASSVGSVDTGELFF. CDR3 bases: TGTGCCAGCAGCGTTGGGAGTGTGGACACCGGGGAGCTGTTTTTT.

The CDR3 DNA reads TGTGCCAGTACCCTTAAGGGGTCAGGGCCCACCGATGAGACCCAGTACTTC. It is translated as CASTLKGSGPTDETQYF. The V and J genes are TRBV19 and TRBJ2-5; D possibly corresponds to TRBD1 (5 bases). The CDR3 sequence is 17 residues long. V was cut by 7 bases and J by 5 bases, with 26 bases left in between. Looked up from germline, CDR1 is LNHDA and CDR2 is SQIVND (reference sequence).

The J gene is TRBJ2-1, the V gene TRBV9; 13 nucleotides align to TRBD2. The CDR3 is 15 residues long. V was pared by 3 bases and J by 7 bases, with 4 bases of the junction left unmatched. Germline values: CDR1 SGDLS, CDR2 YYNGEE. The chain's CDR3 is CASSAGLAGLNEQFF. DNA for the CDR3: TGTGCCAGCAGCGCGGGACTAGCGGGATTAAATGAGCAGTTCTTC.

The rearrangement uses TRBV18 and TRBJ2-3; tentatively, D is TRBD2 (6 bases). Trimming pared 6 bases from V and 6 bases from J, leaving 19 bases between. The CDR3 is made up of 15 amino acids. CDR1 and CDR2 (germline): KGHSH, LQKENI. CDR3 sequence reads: CASSTGTSPHDTQYF. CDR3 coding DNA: TGTGCCAGCTCTACCGGGACTTCCCCCCACGATACGCAGTATTTT. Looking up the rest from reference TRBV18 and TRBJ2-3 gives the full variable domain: NAGVMQNPRHLVRRRGQEARLRCSPMKGHSHVYWYRQLPEEGLKFMVYLQKENIIDESGMPKERFSAEFPKEGPSILRIQQVVRGDSAAYFCASSTGTSPHDTQYFGPGTRLTVL.

CDR3 sequence (DNA): TGCAGCGTTGGACAGGGGGCTGGCAATCAGCCCCAGCATTTT. Amino acids: CSVGQGAGNQPQHF. The chain joins TRBV29-1 to TRBJ1-5; 10 bases align to TRBD1. With V trimmed by 4 bases and J by 2 bases, 2 bases remained unmatched. This CDR3 has 14 residues. Germline V gives CDR1 SQVTM, CDR2 ANQGSEA.

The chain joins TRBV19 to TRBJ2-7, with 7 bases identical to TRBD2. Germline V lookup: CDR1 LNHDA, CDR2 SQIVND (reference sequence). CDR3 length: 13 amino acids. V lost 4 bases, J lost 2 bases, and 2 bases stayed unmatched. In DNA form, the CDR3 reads TGTGCCAGTAGTACCAGCGGGACCTACGAGCAGTACTTC. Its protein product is CASSTSGTYEQYF.

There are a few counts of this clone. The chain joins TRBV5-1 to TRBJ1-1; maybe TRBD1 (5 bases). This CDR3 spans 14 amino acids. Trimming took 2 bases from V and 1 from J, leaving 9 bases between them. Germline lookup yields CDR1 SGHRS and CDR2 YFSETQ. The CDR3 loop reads CASSFLDRNTEAFF. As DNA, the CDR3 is TGCGCCAGCAGCTTTCTCGACAGGAACACTGAAGCTTTCTTT. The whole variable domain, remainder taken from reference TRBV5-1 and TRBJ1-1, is KAGVTQTPRYLIKTRGQQVTLSCSPISGHRSVSWYQQTPGQGLQFLFEYFSETQRNKGNFPGRFSGRQFSNSRSEMNVSTLELGDSALYLCASSFLDRNTEAFFGQGTRLTVV.

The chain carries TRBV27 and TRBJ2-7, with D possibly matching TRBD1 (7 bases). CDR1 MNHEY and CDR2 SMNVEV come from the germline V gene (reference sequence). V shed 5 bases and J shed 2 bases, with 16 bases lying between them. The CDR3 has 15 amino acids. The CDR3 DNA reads TGTGCCAGCAGTCTCCGGGGGACAGCTACCTACGAGCAGTACTTC. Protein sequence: CASSLRGTATYEQYF.

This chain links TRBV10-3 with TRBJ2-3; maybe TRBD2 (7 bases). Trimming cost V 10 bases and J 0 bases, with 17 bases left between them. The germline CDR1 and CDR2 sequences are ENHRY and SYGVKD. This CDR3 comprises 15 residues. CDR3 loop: CATTGRGLSTDTQYF. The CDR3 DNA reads TGTGCCACCACTGGGCGGGGGCTCAGCACAGATACGCAGTATTTT.